This TCR beta chain was identified in a study of PD-1 blockade in mismatch repair-deficient tumors. Germline V gene sequence: CDR1 MGHRA, CDR2 YSYEKL. J gave up 2 bases and V 3 bases, and 9 bases lay outside the gene matches. This CDR3 contains 16 residues. A few pembrolizumab responders had their TCRs sequenced. TCRdb keeps only in-frame clones here, not all; method: immunoSEQ multiplex PCR. The sample lists 45,000 to 55,000 clones; over 70% were seen once. The receptor was derived from an adult with mismatch repair-deficient cancer. This sequence joins TRBV4-1 and TRBJ2-7; 8 bases map to TRBD2. Sample: peripheral blood, taken about 4.5 months after starting pembrolizumab. CDR3 in amino acids: CASSHSGLAGAYEQYF. The CDR3 DNA follows: TGCGCCAGCAGCCATTCTGGACTAGCCGGCGCCTACGAGCAGTACTTC.